The rows below give T cell receptor beta chains drawn from one sample of a study of blood T cell repertoires in COVID-19. TCRdb's copy holds only in-frame clones and misses some; the assay was immunoSEQ multiplex PCR. Of a few hundred thousand clones listed, over 75% are singletons. The material sequenced was PBMCs or T cells enriched from blood (not recorded which). The receptors come from a middle-aged man who had recovered from COVID-19. CDR3s include the opening cysteine and the closing phenylalanine or tryptophan. A D gene is named only where the DNA matches it firmly. Size values are once, few and many counts, or a class for expanded clones, and some rows have none.

TRBJ1-5,-,-,TRBV30,CAPSMGSYSNQPQHF,TGTGCCCCCAGCATGGGCTCCTATAGCAATCAGCCCCAGCATTTT
TRBJ1-1,-,TRBD1,TRBV19,CASSIDRRGQGWSTEAFF,TGTGCCAGTAGTATAGATCGGCGGGGACAGGGATGGAGCACTGAAGCTTTCTTT
TRBJ1-4,few,-,TRBV21-1,CASSKRGVNEKLFF,TGTGCCAGCAGTAAAAGAGGCGTCAATGAAAAACTGTTTTTT
TRBJ1-6,once,TRBD1,TRBV5-6,CASSQRDRAGSPLHF,TGTGCCAGCAGCCAACGGGACAGGGCGGGTTCACCCCTCCACTTT
TRBJ2-2,-,TRBD1,TRBV5-1,CASSRLQGNGELFF,TGCGCCAGCAGCCGTTTACAGGGGAACGGGGAGCTGTTTTTT
TRBJ2-3,-,-,TRBV2,CASSKLEGDTQYF,TGTGCCAGCAGTAAGCTGGAGGGGGATACGCAGTATTTT
TRBJ1-1,-,TRBD1,TRBV6-9,CASSLDRSTEAFF,TGTGCCAGCAGTCTGGACAGGTCCACTGAAGCTTTCTTT
TRBJ1-1,-,-,TRBV5-1,CASSLPNSYTEAFF,TGCGCCAGCAGCTTGCCGAACAGCTACACTGAAGCTTTCTTT
TRBJ2-1,-,-,TRBV14,CASSQGRGQGSNEQFF,TGTGCCAGCAGCCAAGGAAGAGGGCAGGGGAGCAATGAGCAGTTCTTC
TRBJ1-4,-,-,TRBV7-9,CASSSAGGPTGEKLFF,TGTGCCAGCAGCTCGGCGGGGGGTCCGACAGGTGAAAAACTGTTTTTT
TRBJ2-5,-,TRBD2,TRBV30,CAWSLAGGPGETQYF,TGTGCCTGGTCCTTAGCGGGGGGGCCAGGAGAGACCCAGTACTTC
TRBJ2-7,-,TRBD1,TRBV5-1,CASSVGQGDEQYF,TGCGCCAGCAGCGTGGGACAGGGGGACGAGCAGTACTTC
TRBJ2-5,-,-,TRBV30,CAWGPSGMGFETQYF,TGTGCCTGGGGTCCCTCGGGGATGGGATTTGAGACCCAGTACTTC
TRBJ2-1,-,TRBD2,TRBV6-4,CASSEASGNYNEQFF,TGTGCCAGCAGTGAAGCTAGCGGGAACTACAATGAGCAGTTCTTC
TRBJ1-1,once,-,TRBV9,CASSANPDKTNTEAFF,TGTGCCAGCAGCGCGAACCCGGACAAGACGAACACTGAAGCTTTCTTT
TRBJ1-2,-,TRBD1,TRBV7-9,CASSPPSGAGGRGYTF,TGTGCCAGCAGCCCACCCAGTGGGGCAGGGGGCCGTGGCTACACCTTC
TRBJ2-7,once,-,TRBV7-3,CASSLTGAAPYEQYF,TGTGCCAGCAGCTTAACGGGGGCCGCCCCCTACGAGCAGTACTTC